Here is one T cell receptor (beta chain) with its context. Repertoires were generated with immunoSEQ multiplex PCR, while TCRdb's copy carries only in-frame clones and drops some. The sample contains approximately 500,000 clones, roughly 90% of which appear only once. The sample originates from a study of blood T cell repertoires in COVID-19. The overall study: Sites across the United States, Italy and Spain contributed samples from acute and convalescent COVID-19. In each case, the material was cDNA or gDNA derived from T cells, B-cell-depleted T cells, or PBMCs.

Residents of about two dozen US areas, aged roughly 18 to 95 years, made up the participants. V shed 5 bases and J shed 3 bases, with 8 bases lying between them. Germline-derived CDR1 and CDR2 are MGHDK and SYGVNS. CDR3 length: 12 amino acids. Material: PBMCs or T cells enriched from blood (not recorded which). The chain has TRBV25-1 and TRBJ2-7; no firm D call. The origin of this receptor is a middle-aged woman who had recovered from COVID-19. Here the CDR3 reads CASSLTVYEQYF. Written as DNA, the CDR3 is TGTGCCAGCAGTCTGACTGTCTACGAGCAGTACTTC.